What follows are 4 T cell receptor beta chains derived from one specimen sequenced in a study of OX40 agonist ivuxolimab in advanced cancers. Data came from immunoSEQ multiplex PCR; TCRdb stores just in-frame clones and leaves some out. The sample holds about 10,000 clones, approximately 91% seen once. The sequenced sample was CD4+ or CD8+ T cells sorted from blood, obtained in a trial of the OX40 agonist ivuxolimab. The receptors shown here come from an adult with an advanced solid tumor such as melanoma, head and neck, liver or kidney cancer.

The V call is TRBV6-5, the J call TRBJ2-1; 7 bases match TRBD1. This CDR3 is built from 13 residues. Germline V gives CDR1 MNHEY, CDR2 SVGAGI. V lost 5 bases, J lost 4 bases, and 2 bases stayed unmatched. CDR3 nucleotide sequence: TGTGCCAGCAGTCTGGACAGGTACAATGAGCAGTTCTTC. This translates into CASSLDRYNEQFF.

This rearrangement joins TRBV7-9 to TRBJ1-5; 8 nucleotides line up with TRBD1. The CDR3 runs to 14 residues. Germline V gives CDR1 SEHNR, CDR2 FQNEAQ (reference sequence). Trimming cost V 1 base and J 4 bases; bases outside gene matches: 0. The CDR3 nucleotides read TGTGCCAGCAGCTTAGGGACAGGGAATCAGCCCCAGCATTTT. Its protein is CASSLGTGNQPQHF.

The chain employs TRBV19 and TRBJ2-3, with 10 bases aligning to TRBD2. CDR1 is LNHDA, CDR2 SQIVND, per germline (reference sequence). CDR3 length: 15 amino acids. Unmatched junction bases numbered 5, after V lost 6 bases and J lost 2 bases. The CDR3 spells CASRALAGDTDTQYF. The CDR3 DNA sequence: TGTGCCAGTAGGGCCCTAGCGGGAGACACAGATACGCAGTATTTT.

The chain has TRBV7-9 and TRBJ1-2; tentatively, D is TRBD1 (5 bases). V was pared by 7 bases and J by 0 bases, with 27 bases between. Germline V gives CDR1 SEHNR, CDR2 FQNEAQ (reference sequence). The CDR3 extends over 19 amino acids. CDR3 in amino acids: CASTNAGGQGLRANYGYTF. CDR3 nucleotides: TGTGCCAGCACCAACGCCGGTGGACAAGGATTAAGAGCTAACTATGGCTACACCTTC.